What follows are 2 T cell receptor beta chains derived from one specimen sequenced in a study of breast tumors, draining lymph nodes, adjacent tissues. TCRdb processed the multiplex PCR reads anew with MiXCR; each CDR3 protein has one entry. The table includes fewer than 150,000 distinct CDR3 sequences, 20% to 25% detected once. Samples came from axillary lymph nodes draining the breast cancer. The source material was axillary lymph node tissue. The origin of the receptors is a female donor with breast cancer. Some clones in this sample may be carry-over from other donors' samples.

This clonotype was detected only a few times. The V and J genes are TRBV28 and TRBJ2-7; TRBD2 matches at 10 bases. The CDR3 totals 17 residues. CDR1 and CDR2 from the germline V gene are MDHEN and SYDVKM. Trimming removed 5 bases from V and 2 bases from J; junction bases left unmatched: 12. CDR3 loop: CASSLLRGAGGTYEQYF. CDR3 nucleotide sequence: TGTGCCAGCAGTCTTCTCAGGGGAGCGGGAGGGACCTACGAGCAGTACTTC.

This clonotype appeared many times. This chain joins TRBV5-1 and TRBJ2-7, with D tentatively TRBD2 (5 bases). Germline V gene lookup returns CDR1 SGHRS and CDR2 YFSETQ. The CDR3 runs to 14 residues. The V and J ends lost 2 bases and 0 bases respectively, with 9 bases between them. CDR3: CASSLGGFSYEQYF. In DNA form, the CDR3 reads TGCGCCAGCAGCTTAGGCGGGTTCTCCTACGAGCAGTACTTC.